This is a list of T cell receptor beta chains from one sample in a study of blood T cells in healthy people across ages. TCRdb reprocessed the 5' RACE reads with MiXCR, giving one entry per CDR3 protein. The data hold 700,000 to 950,000 distinct CDR3 sequences, with roughly 60% observed a single time. Sequenced input: blood. Receptor source: a man aged 25-40 years in good health. CDR3s include the opening cysteine and the closing phenylalanine or tryptophan. The D gene is left open where the match is weak. Rows may omit the clone size; those that give it use once, few, many or a size class.

d_gene: .
j_gene: TRBJ1-1
v_gene: TRBV5-1
abundance: few
len: 17
CDR3aa: CASSLGGPRMMNTEAFF
CDR3nt: TGCGCCAGCAGCTTGGGTGGTCCCCGAATGATGAACACTGAAGCTTTCTTT

d_gene: TRBD1
j_gene: TRBJ1-2
v_gene: TRBV29-1
abundance: .
len: 12
CDR3aa: CSVAGQGAGYTF
CDR3nt: TGCAGCGTTGCAGGGCAGGGGGCTGGCTACACCTTC

d_gene: .
j_gene: TRBJ2-7
v_gene: TRBV4-2
abundance: .
len: 15
CDR3aa: CASSPVGRLSYEQYF
CDR3nt: TGTGCCAGCAGCCCCGTGGGGAGACTCTCCTACGAGCAGTACTTC

d_gene: .
j_gene: TRBJ2-1
v_gene: TRBV15
abundance: .
len: 13
CDR3aa: CATSRDLGNEQFF
CDR3nt: TGTGCCACCAGCAGAGATCTAGGGAATGAGCAGTTCTTC

d_gene: TRBD1
j_gene: TRBJ2-5
v_gene: TRBV7-2
abundance: .
len: 15
CDR3aa: CASSSQTGNQETQYF
CDR3nt: TGTGCCAGCAGCTCCCAGACAGGGAATCAAGAGACCCAGTACTTC

d_gene: .
j_gene: TRBJ1-2
v_gene: TRBV12-3/TRBV12-4
abundance: many
len: 18
CDR3aa: CASSLKRFRDTPGGGYTF
CDR3nt: TGTGCCAGCAGTTTAAAACGCTTCCGGGACACACCGGGGGGTGGCTACACCTTC

d_gene: .
j_gene: TRBJ1-6
v_gene: TRBV5-1
abundance: few
len: 15
CDR3aa: CASSLDTTGASPLHF
CDR3nt: TGCGCCAGCAGCTTGGATACGACAGGAGCTTCACCCCTCCACTTT

d_gene: .
j_gene: TRBJ2-7
v_gene: TRBV7-9
abundance: .
len: 13
CDR3aa: CASSFPVGWEQYF
CDR3nt: TGTGCCAGCAGCTTCCCCGTGGGGTGGGAGCAGTACTTC

d_gene: .
j_gene: TRBJ1-1
v_gene: TRBV6-5
abundance: .
len: 15
CDR3aa: CASSYSRQMNSEAFF
CDR3nt: TGTGCCAGCAGTTACTCGCGCCAGATGAACTCTGAAGCTTTCTTT

d_gene: TRBD2
j_gene: TRBJ2-1
v_gene: TRBV20-1
abundance: once
len: 14
CDR3aa: CSARTSGRVDEQFF
CDR3nt: TGCAGTGCTAGAACTAGCGGGAGAGTTGATGAGCAGTTCTTC

d_gene: TRBD2
j_gene: TRBJ2-3
v_gene: TRBV4-2
abundance: .
len: 16
CDR3aa: CASSQDASGGTDTQYF
CDR3nt: TGTGCCAGCAGCCAAGACGCTAGCGGGGGGACAGATACGCAGTATTTT

d_gene: .
j_gene: TRBJ2-5
v_gene: TRBV7-9
abundance: .
len: 13
CDR3aa: CASSLPPGETQYF
CDR3nt: TGTGCCAGCAGCTTACCCCCGGGGGAGACCCAGTACTTC

d_gene: .
j_gene: TRBJ2-1
v_gene: TRBV28
abundance: .
len: 16
CDR3aa: CASSLRDRVIYNEQFF
CDR3nt: TGTGCCAGCAGCCTCCGGGACCGCGTCATCTACAATGAGCAGTTCTTC

d_gene: TRBD1
j_gene: TRBJ2-7
v_gene: TRBV9
abundance: .
len: 15
CDR3aa: CASSYQQGTTYEQYF
CDR3nt: TGTGCCAGCAGCTATCAACAGGGGACGACCTACGAGCAGTACTTC

d_gene: .
j_gene: TRBJ2-7
v_gene: TRBV5-1
abundance: .
len: 15
CDR3aa: CASSSAQGDSYEQYF
CDR3nt: TGCGCCAGCAGCTCGGCACAGGGAGACTCCTACGAGCAGTACTTC

d_gene: TRBD2
j_gene: TRBJ2-5
v_gene: TRBV6-6
abundance: .
len: 14
CDR3aa: CATLTSGSLETQYF
CDR3nt: TGTGCCACCCTGACTAGCGGGAGCTTGGAGACCCAGTACTTC

d_gene: TRBD1
j_gene: TRBJ2-2
v_gene: TRBV6-2/TRBV6-3
abundance: .
len: 15
CDR3aa: CASAPGQTNTGELFF
CDR3nt: TGTGCTTCTGCACCGGGACAGACAAACACCGGGGAGCTGTTTTTT

d_gene: .
j_gene: TRBJ2-7
v_gene: TRBV5-1
abundance: .
len: 16
CDR3aa: CASSQEAVTSSYEQYF
CDR3nt: TGCGCCAGCAGCCAGGAGGCCGTGACATCTTCCTACGAGCAGTACTTC

d_gene: .
j_gene: TRBJ2-5
v_gene: TRBV6-5
abundance: few
len: 12
CDR3aa: CASRTAQETQYF
CDR3nt: TGTGCCAGCCGGACTGCTCAAGAGACCCAGTACTTC

d_gene: .
j_gene: TRBJ1-1
v_gene: TRBV6-1
abundance: few
len: 15
CDR3aa: CASTPGREMITEAFF
CDR3nt: TGTGCCAGCACCCCAGGTAGGGAGATGATCACTGAAGCTTTCTTT

d_gene: TRBD1
j_gene: TRBJ2-4
v_gene: TRBV20-1
abundance: .
len: 13
CDR3aa: CSGTGAGRDIQYF
CDR3nt: TGCAGCGGCACAGGGGCGGGTAGGGACATTCAGTACTTC

d_gene: .
j_gene: TRBJ2-7
v_gene: TRBV5-1
abundance: .
len: 14
CDR3aa: CASSGARAGYEQYF
CDR3nt: TGCGCCTCTTCCGGGGCCCGGGCAGGCTACGAGCAGTACTTC

d_gene: .
j_gene: TRBJ2-7
v_gene: TRBV7-2
abundance: .
len: 13
CDR3aa: CASQSRGIYEQYF
CDR3nt: TGTGCCAGCCAAAGCAGGGGAATCTACGAGCAGTACTTC

d_gene: .
j_gene: TRBJ2-6
v_gene: TRBV4-1
abundance: .
len: 17
CDR3aa: CASSWGRGIKRANVLTF
CDR3nt: TGCGCCAGCAGCTGGGGGCGGGGAATCAAGCGGGCCAACGTCCTGACTTTC

d_gene: .
j_gene: TRBJ1-5
v_gene: TRBV6-5
abundance: .
len: 14
CDR3aa: CASSYERGRQPQHF
CDR3nt: TGTGCCAGCAGTTACGAGAGGGGTCGGCAGCCCCAGCATTTT

d_gene: .
j_gene: TRBJ1-6
v_gene: TRBV13
abundance: .
len: 14
CDR3aa: CASSFKGRNSPLHF
CDR3nt: TGTGCCAGCAGCTTCAAAGGGAGGAATTCACCCCTCCACTTT

d_gene: TRBD1
j_gene: TRBJ2-5
v_gene: TRBV28
abundance: .
len: 13
CDR3aa: CASRTGIHYDLYF
CDR3nt: TGTGCCAGCAGGACAGGGATACACTACGATTTGTACTTC

d_gene: .
j_gene: TRBJ1-4
v_gene: TRBV5-4
abundance: .
len: 14
CDR3aa: CASSPHSSDEKLFF
CDR3nt: TGTGCCAGCAGCCCTCACAGCAGCGATGAAAAACTGTTTTTT

d_gene: .
j_gene: TRBJ2-7
v_gene: TRBV7-2
abundance: few
len: 13
CDR3aa: CASSWTDNYEQYF
CDR3nt: TGTGCCAGCAGTTGGACAGATAACTACGAGCAGTACTTC

d_gene: .
j_gene: TRBJ2-1
v_gene: TRBV4-2
abundance: .
len: 17
CDR3aa: CASSQEFRTLKNNEQFF
CDR3nt: TGTGCCAGCAGCCAAGAATTCCGGACTCTGAAGAACAATGAGCAGTTCTTC

d_gene: TRBD2
j_gene: TRBJ2-3
v_gene: TRBV5-1
abundance: .
len: 18
CDR3aa: CASSPSHGAGGRSDTQYF
CDR3nt: TGCGCCAGCAGCCCGTCTCATGGCGCGGGAGGGAGGTCAGATACGCAGTATTTT

d_gene: TRBD2
j_gene: TRBJ2-1
v_gene: TRBV5-1
abundance: .
len: 15
CDR3aa: CASNPLAGRYNEQFF
CDR3nt: TGCGCCAGCAATCCACTAGCGGGACGCTACAATGAGCAGTTCTTC

d_gene: .
j_gene: TRBJ2-5
v_gene: TRBV20-1
abundance: .
len: 11
CDR3aa: CSAPDPVEQYF
CDR3nt: TGCAGTGCCCCGGACCCTGTGGAGCAGTACTTC

d_gene: TRBD2
j_gene: TRBJ2-1
v_gene: TRBV29-1
abundance: .
len: 14
CDR3aa: CSVLGLAGGYEQFF
CDR3nt: TGCAGCGTTCTGGGACTAGCGGGAGGCTACGAGCAGTTCTTC

d_gene: .
j_gene: TRBJ2-1
v_gene: TRBV4-1
abundance: .
len: 15
CDR3aa: CASSIRALPYSEQFF
CDR3nt: TGCGCCAGCAGTATCAGGGCCCTACCCTACAGTGAGCAGTTCTTC

d_gene: .
j_gene: TRBJ2-3
v_gene: TRBV4-2
abundance: few
len: 18
CDR3aa: CASSQKEHGQLGTDTQYF
CDR3nt: TGTGCCAGCAGCCAGAAAGAGCACGGACAGCTAGGCACAGATACGCAGTATTTT

d_gene: .
j_gene: TRBJ2-7
v_gene: TRBV29-1
abundance: few
len: 13
CDR3aa: CSVALLLEAEQYF
CDR3nt: TGCAGCGTTGCGCTGTTGCTAGAGGCCGAGCAGTACTTC

d_gene: TRBD1
j_gene: TRBJ2-7
v_gene: TRBV20-1
abundance: .
len: 14
CDR3aa: CSARDNNRGYEQYF
CDR3nt: TGCAGTGCTAGAGATAATAACAGGGGCTACGAGCAGTACTTC

d_gene: TRBD2
j_gene: TRBJ2-5
v_gene: TRBV28
abundance: .
len: 14
CDR3aa: CASSPAGKMETQYF
CDR3nt: TGTGCCAGCAGCCCAGCGGGGAAGATGGAGACCCAGTACTTC

d_gene: TRBD1
j_gene: TRBJ2-7
v_gene: TRBV27
abundance: .
len: 15
CDR3aa: CASIALGQGMREQYF
CDR3nt: TGTGCCAGCATCGCATTAGGACAGGGGATGCGGGAGCAGTACTTC

d_gene: .
j_gene: TRBJ2-3
v_gene: TRBV6-5
abundance: few
len: 19
CDR3aa: CASSYSVPGRGFSTDTQYF
CDR3nt: TGTGCCAGCAGTTACTCAGTCCCGGGACGCGGCTTTAGCACAGATACGCAGTATTTT

d_gene: TRBD2
j_gene: TRBJ2-7
v_gene: TRBV20-1
abundance: .
len: 11
CDR3aa: CSADLAEIKYF
CDR3nt: TGCAGTGCCGATCTAGCGGAGATCAAGTACTTC

d_gene: .
j_gene: TRBJ1-2
v_gene: TRBV24-1
abundance: few
len: 15
CDR3aa: CATSDSPDWFGGYTF
CDR3nt: TGTGCCACCAGTGATTCCCCGGACTGGTTCGGGGGCTACACCTTC

d_gene: .
j_gene: TRBJ2-1
v_gene: TRBV20-1
abundance: once
len: 11
CDR3aa: CSAGRPGEQFF
CDR3nt: TGCAGTGCTGGACGACCGGGTGAGCAGTTCTTC

d_gene: .
j_gene: TRBJ2-1
v_gene: TRBV12-3/TRBV12-4
abundance: .
len: 20
CDR3aa: CASTVSGARWFSANRNEQFF
CDR3nt: TGTGCCAGCACCGTATCAGGTGCCAGATGGTTTTCCGCTAACCGCAATGAGCAGTTCTTC

d_gene: .
j_gene: TRBJ2-4
v_gene: TRBV14
abundance: .
len: 15
CDR3aa: CASSQGPGDGNIQYF
CDR3nt: TGTGCCAGCAGCCAGGGGCCAGGGGATGGAAACATTCAGTACTTC

d_gene: .
j_gene: TRBJ2-1
v_gene: TRBV10-3
abundance: .
len: 13
CDR3aa: CAISENPGNEQFF
CDR3nt: TGTGCCATCAGTGAGAATCCGGGCAATGAGCAGTTCTTC

d_gene: .
j_gene: TRBJ2-7
v_gene: TRBV13
abundance: few
len: 13
CDR3aa: CATQRASPYEQYF
CDR3nt: TGTGCCACCCAAAGGGCATCCCCCTACGAGCAGTACTTC

d_gene: .
j_gene: TRBJ2-7
v_gene: TRBV6-6
abundance: .
len: 16
CDR3aa: CASSYSMTGSSYEQYF
CDR3nt: TGTGCCAGCAGTTACTCGATGACCGGATCCTCCTACGAGCAGTACTTC

d_gene: TRBD2
j_gene: TRBJ2-5
v_gene: TRBV3-1
abundance: .
len: 19
CDR3aa: CASSQGRSPSGRALETQYF
CDR3nt: TGTGCCAGCAGCCAAGGTCGTTCCCCTAGCGGGAGGGCATTGGAGACCCAGTACTTC

d_gene: TRBD1
j_gene: TRBJ2-2
v_gene: TRBV29-1
abundance: .
len: 14
CDR3aa: CSVRGLENTGELFF
CDR3nt: TGCAGCGTTAGGGGGCTTGAGAACACCGGGGAGCTGTTTTTT

d_gene: .
j_gene: TRBJ2-7
v_gene: TRBV18
abundance: .
len: 11
CDR3aa: CASSRLDEQYF
CDR3nt: TGTGCCAGCTCCCGGTTGGACGAGCAGTACTTC

d_gene: .
j_gene: TRBJ2-1
v_gene: TRBV20-1
abundance: few
len: 14
CDR3aa: CSASGADSYNEQFF
CDR3nt: TGCAGTGCTAGTGGGGCGGACTCCTACAATGAGCAGTTCTTC

d_gene: .
j_gene: TRBJ1-2
v_gene: TRBV30
abundance: .
len: 11
CDR3aa: CAWSTGIGYTF
CDR3nt: TGTGCCTGGAGTACCGGGATTGGTTACACCTTC

d_gene: TRBD1
j_gene: TRBJ2-5
v_gene: TRBV12-3/TRBV12-4
abundance: .
len: 16
CDR3aa: CASSSRDRDTQETQYF
CDR3nt: TGTGCCAGCAGTTCCCGGGACAGGGATACCCAAGAGACCCAGTACTTC